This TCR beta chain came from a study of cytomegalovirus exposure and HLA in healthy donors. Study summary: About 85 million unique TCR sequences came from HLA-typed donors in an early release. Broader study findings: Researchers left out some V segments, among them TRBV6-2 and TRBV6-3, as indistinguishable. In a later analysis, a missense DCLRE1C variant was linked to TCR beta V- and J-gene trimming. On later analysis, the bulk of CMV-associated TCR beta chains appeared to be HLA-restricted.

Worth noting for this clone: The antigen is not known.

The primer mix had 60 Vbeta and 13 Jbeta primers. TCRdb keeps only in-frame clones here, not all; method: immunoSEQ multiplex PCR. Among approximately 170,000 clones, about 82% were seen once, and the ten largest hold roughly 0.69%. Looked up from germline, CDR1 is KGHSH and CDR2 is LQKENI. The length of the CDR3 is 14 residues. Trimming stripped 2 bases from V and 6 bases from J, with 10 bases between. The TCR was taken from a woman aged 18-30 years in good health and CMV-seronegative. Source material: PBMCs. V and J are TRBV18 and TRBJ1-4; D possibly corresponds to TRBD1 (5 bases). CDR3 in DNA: TGTGCCAGCTCACCAAAGGCGGGGGATGAAAAACTGTTTTTT. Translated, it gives CASSPKAGDEKLFF.